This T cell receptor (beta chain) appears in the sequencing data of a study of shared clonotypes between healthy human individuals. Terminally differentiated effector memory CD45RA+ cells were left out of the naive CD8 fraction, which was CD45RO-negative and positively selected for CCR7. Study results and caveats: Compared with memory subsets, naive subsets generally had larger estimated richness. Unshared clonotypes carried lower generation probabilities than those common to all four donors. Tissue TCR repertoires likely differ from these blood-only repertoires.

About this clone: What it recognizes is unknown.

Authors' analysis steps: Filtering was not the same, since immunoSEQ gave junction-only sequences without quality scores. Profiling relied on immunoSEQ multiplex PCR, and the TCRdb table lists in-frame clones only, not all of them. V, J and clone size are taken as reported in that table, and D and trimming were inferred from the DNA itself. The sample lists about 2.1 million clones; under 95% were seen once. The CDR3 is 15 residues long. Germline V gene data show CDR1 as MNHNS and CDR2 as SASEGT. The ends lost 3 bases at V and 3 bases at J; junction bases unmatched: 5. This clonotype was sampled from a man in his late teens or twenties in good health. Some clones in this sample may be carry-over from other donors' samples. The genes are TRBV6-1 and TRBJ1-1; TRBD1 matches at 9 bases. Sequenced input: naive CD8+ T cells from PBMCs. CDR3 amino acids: CASSDRTGVHTEAFF. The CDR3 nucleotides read TGTGCCAGCAGTGACAGGACAGGGGTGCACACTGAAGCTTTCTTT.